These 2 T cell receptor beta chains were sequenced from one sample in a study of blood T cell repertoires in COVID-19. The table came from immunoSEQ multiplex PCR; TCRdb's copy has only in-frame clones and leaves some out. Of about 140,000 clones listed, 87% are singletons. The sample was peripheral blood. These receptors originate from a woman in her 40s with acute or convalescent COVID-19.

This clone was recorded a few times. V gene TRBV28 combines with J gene TRBJ1-1; unclear D gene. The CDR3 covers 13 residues. V was trimmed by 3 bases and J by 4 bases, leaving 9 bases between them. From germline, CDR1 is MDHEN and CDR2 SYDVKM. CDR3 amino acids: CASSFRVSTEAFF. The CDR3 DNA sequence: TGTGCCAGCAGTTTTCGGGTCAGCACTGAAGCTTTCTTT.

This clone has a handful of counts. This chain connects TRBV27 to TRBJ2-7, with D unresolved. CDR3 size: 12 residues. Trimming cost V 8 bases and J 0 bases, with 8 bases left between them. Germline-derived CDR1 and CDR2 are MNHEY and SMNVEV (reference sequence). As DNA, the CDR3 is TGTGCCAGCTTTACGAGCTCCTACGAGCAGTACTTC. This sequence encodes CASFTSSYEQYF.